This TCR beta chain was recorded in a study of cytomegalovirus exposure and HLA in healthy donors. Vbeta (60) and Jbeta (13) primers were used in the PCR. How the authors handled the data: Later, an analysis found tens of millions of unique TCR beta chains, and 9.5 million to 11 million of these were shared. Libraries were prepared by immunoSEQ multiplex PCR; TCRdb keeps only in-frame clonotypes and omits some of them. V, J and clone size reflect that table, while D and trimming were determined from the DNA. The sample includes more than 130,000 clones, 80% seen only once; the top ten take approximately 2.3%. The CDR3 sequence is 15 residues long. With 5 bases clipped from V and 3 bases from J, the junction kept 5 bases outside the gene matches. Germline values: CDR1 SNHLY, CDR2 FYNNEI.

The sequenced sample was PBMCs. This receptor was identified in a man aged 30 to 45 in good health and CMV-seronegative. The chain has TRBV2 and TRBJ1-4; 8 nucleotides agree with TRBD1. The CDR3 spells CASSKQGGSNEKLFF. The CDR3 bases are TGTGCCAGCAGTAAACAGGGGGGGTCTAATGAAAAACTGTTTTTT.